This T cell receptor beta chain originates from a study of blood T cell repertoires in COVID-19. On the study more broadly: Sources were T cells, B-cell-depleted T cells, or PBMCs; the material itself was cDNA or gDNA.

This CDR3 region has 12 residues. The J segment lost 3 bases and the V segment lost 5 bases, leaving 0 bases of the junction unmatched. The V gene's germline CDR1 is MNHEY and CDR2 SVGEGT. This table comes from immunoSEQ multiplex PCR, and its TCRdb copy is limited to in-frame clones, with some not included. Altogether approximately 470,000 clones are present, 80% to 90% being singletons, with the ten largest covering 3.2%. The V call is TRBV6-2 or TRBV6-3, the J call TRBJ2-5; 7 nucleotides align to TRBD2. The receptor was isolated from a human donor in a cohort sampled during active COVID-19. The specimen was peripheral blood. Written as DNA, the CDR3 is TGTGCCAGCAGTAGCGGGAAAGAGACCCAGTACTTC. It yields the protein CASSSGKETQYF.